This TCR beta chain comes out of a study of cytomegalovirus exposure and HLA in healthy donors (dated by TCRdb to about 2017). Describing the broader study: According to a later analysis, one platform produced both the 120 validation repertoires and the 666 repertoires of the first cohort. The study aimed to test whether signatures of past pathogen exposure could be identified by cataloging public T cell receptors. In addition to the first cohort of 666 subjects, a separate validation cohort of approximately 120 different subjects was used. The study combined high-throughput TCR immunosequencing, statistical association of individual TCRs with disease status, and machine learning to predict cytomegalovirus infection status.

The study at large found these results: The validation cohort had no HLA typing available for a later analysis, so co-occurrence within that cohort was assessed over all 120 or so repertoires. The classifier was reported to diagnose cytomegalovirus status with high specificity and sensitivity in both the original and validation cohorts. It was suggested by the authors that the approach could potentially be generalized to other disease states and immunological phenotypes. In vitro tests confirmed that a few of the cytomegalovirus-associated TCR beta chains recognize cytomegalovirus antigens. Across donors, most TCR sequences were observed very rarely, whereas some public TCRs were present in many individuals. In a later analysis, TCRs clustered in the first cohort were found to also tend to co-occur in the roughly 110 validation repertoires, with over 90% of cluster scores above 0. A total of about 150 TCR beta chains were listed by the study as associated with cytomegalovirus.

Donors formed part of the validation cohort, which comprised 120 or so subjects and was distinct from the first cohort of 670 or so subjects. The method was the immunoSEQ multiplex PCR assay. From the authors' description of their analysis: A statistical classification framework was built to diagnose cytomegalovirus status from the catalog of TCR beta chain sequences. In its TCRdb copy, this immuneACCESS table keeps in-frame sequences only and misses some clones. Where compared with another copy, unresolved V genes explain less than half of these, and the others have no known cause. The D gene and trimming were derived from the DNA, and the V and J assignments and clone size from that table. The table for this sample lists 100,000 to 150,000 clones; about 96% of them were counted only once. Around 1.7% of the sample belongs to the ten largest clones. From cysteine to phenylalanine, the CDR3 is 15 amino acids long. The retained sequence is limited to the CDR3, 45 bases, with the frame set at the first base. For this chain, trimming is 4 bases at the V end and 1 base at the J end, and the number of junction bases without a gene match is 7. Reading the germline V gene (reference sequence) gives CDR1 MNHEY and CDR2 SMNVEV.

Concerning this clone itself: Its antigen remains undetermined. The input lacks base qualities; no much larger clone sits a single base away.

Sample: PBMCs. The chain was built from TRBV27 and TRBJ2-7; TRBD2 fits 7 bases in the junction. The TCR comes from a young man in good health and CMV-seronegative. The nucleotide sequence is TGTGCCAGCAGTTCCTATACTAGCGCGTCCTACGAGCAGTACTTC. It translates to CASSSYTSASYEQYF.